Presented here are 8 T cell receptor beta chains from one specimen sequenced in a study of blood T cell repertoires in COVID-19. Profiling relied on immunoSEQ multiplex PCR, and the TCRdb table lists in-frame clones only, not all of them. The sample carries more than 150,000 clones, roughly 92% recorded once. Sequencing was performed on peripheral blood. These receptors all come from a man in his thirties or forties with COVID-19, enrolled during active disease.

J is TRBJ1-2 and V is TRBV7-9; the match to TRBD1 covers 7 bases. This CDR3 region has 14 residues. The germline CDR1 and CDR2 sequences are SEHNR and FQNEAQ (reference sequence). Losses at the gene ends were 4 bases for V and 3 bases for J; bases not matched to a gene: 5. As DNA, the CDR3 is TGTGCCAGCAGCTATTGGGACAGCTACTATGGCTACACCTTC. It specifies CASSYWDSYYGYTF.

V is TRBV3-1 (or the pseudogene TRBV3-2) and J is TRBJ2-5; 10 nucleotides agree with TRBD2. The length of the CDR3 is 18 residues. The ends lost 2 bases at V and 2 bases at J; junction bases unmatched: 11. CDR1 is LGHDT and CDR2 is YNNKEL in the germline V gene (reference sequence). CDR3 coding DNA: TGTGCCAGCAGCCAAAGCGGGGGGGCCCTATCAGCACAAGAGACCCAGTACTTC. Translating gives CASSQSGGALSAQETQYF.

The chain recombines TRBV7-9 with TRBJ2-1; 11 nucleotides match TRBD2. Germline V gene data show CDR1 as SEHNR and CDR2 as FQNEAQ (reference sequence). The CDR3 length is 15 residues. V lost 1 base to trimming and J lost 8 bases; unmatched junction nucleotides: 4. CDR3 sequence (DNA): TGTGCCAGCAGCTTAGGTCTAGCGGGGGGCCATGAGCAGTTCTTC. Its translation: CASSLGLAGGHEQFF. Variable domain in full (rest from reference TRBV7-9 and TRBJ2-1): DTGVSQNPRHKITKRGQNVTFRCDPISEHNRLYWYRQTLGQGPEFLTYFQNEAQLEKSRLLSDRFSAERPKGSFSTLEIQRTEQGDSAMYLCASSLGLAGGHEQFFGPGTRLTVL.

The chain uses TRBV6-1 and TRBJ1-5; D perhaps matches TRBD1 (5 bases). CDR3 length: 17 residues. CDR1 is MNHNS and CDR2 is SASEGT in the germline V gene. Trimming stripped 1 base from V and 6 bases from J, with 19 bases between. The CDR3 is CASSEVGAQGWGQPQHF. CDR3 nucleotide sequence: TGTGCCAGCAGTGAAGTCGGTGCGCAGGGCTGGGGTCAGCCCCAGCATTTT.

The rearrangement links TRBV29-1 to TRBJ1-2, with TRBD1 matching over 9 bases. Germline lookup yields CDR1 SQVTM and CDR2 ANQGSEA. Losses at the gene ends were 4 bases for V and 6 bases for J; bases not matched to a gene: 6. There are 13 residues in the CDR3. CDR3 coding DNA: TGCAGCGTTGGGGACAGGGATGTACATGGCTACACCTTC. This gives the protein CSVGDRDVHGYTF.

V and J are TRBV6-5 and TRBJ1-6; 9 nucleotides match TRBD1. Germline values: CDR1 MNHEY, CDR2 SVGAGI. CDR3 size: 14 residues. V lost 6 bases to trimming and J lost 10 bases; unmatched junction nucleotides: 7. The CDR3 spells CASRPTGGKSPLHF. As DNA, the CDR3 is TGTGCCAGCAGGCCCACAGGGGGCAAATCACCCCTCCACTTT.

The chain recombines TRBV7-3 with TRBJ1-2; 8 nucleotides match TRBD1. Germline trimming cut 3 bases from V and 6 bases from J; bases unmatched to any gene: 6. Germline CDR1 SGHTA, CDR2 FQGTGA. The length of the CDR3 is 14 residues. In DNA, the CDR3 is TGTGCCAGCAGCTTGGGACAGGCTAGGGATGGCTACACCTTC. Translating gives CASSLGQARDGYTF.

The J gene is TRBJ1-1, the V gene TRBV6-5, with unresolved D. V was trimmed by 6 bases and J by 6 bases, leaving 20 bases between them. CDR3 size: 15 residues. Germline values: CDR1 MNHEY, CDR2 SVGAGI. This CDR3 is CASSGPGLLPSEAFF. The CDR3 region has the DNA TGTGCCAGCAGCGGGCCCGGACTCCTGCCATCTGAAGCTTTCTTT.